Below, 11 T cell receptor beta chains from the same sample are listed, as sequenced in a study of T cell changes during pregnancy in multiple sclerosis. Assay: immunoSEQ multiplex PCR; the TCRdb copy retains only in-frame clones and omits some. The sample carries under 80,000 clones, around nine tenths recorded once. This specimen consisted of CD4+ T cells from peripheral blood mononuclear cells, obtained in the second trimester of pregnancy. The receptors originated from a female donor with multiple sclerosis, enrolled in a pregnancy study.

This chain joins TRBV6-1 and TRBJ2-7; no definite D call. The V and J ends lost 2 bases and 6 bases respectively, with 11 bases between them. The CDR3 is 13 amino acids. Germline V gene data show CDR1 as MNHNS and CDR2 as SASEGT. The CDR3 DNA follows: TGTGCCAGCAGTGAACCCCGGCGGAGCGAGCAGTACTTC. Protein product: CASSEPRRSEQYF.

This clone was counted a single time. This chain joins TRBV5-6 and TRBJ2-5, with D maybe TRBD1 (6 bases). Germline CDR1 is SGHDT and CDR2 is YYEEEE. With 2 bases removed from V and 2 bases from J, the gap between germline ends came to 10 bases. CDR3 length equals 14 residues. This CDR3 is CASSFTGRQETQYF. For the CDR3, the DNA is TGTGCCAGCAGCTTCACAGGGCGTCAAGAGACCCAGTACTTC.

In this sample, this clone turned up a few times. This chain joins TRBV5-1 and TRBJ2-2; D is unclear. CDR3 length equals 14 residues. Germline V gene data show CDR1 as SGHRS and CDR2 as YFSETQ. V gave up 0 bases and J gave up 1 base, with 4 bases separating them. This CDR3 reads CASSLGQNTGELFF. In DNA form, the CDR3 reads TGCGCCAGCAGCTTGGGACAGAACACCGGGGAGCTGTTTTTT. Full variable domain (missing parts from reference TRBV5-1 and TRBJ2-2): KAGVTQTPRYLIKTRGQQVTLSCSPISGHRSVSWYQQTPGQGLQFLFEYFSETQRNKGNFPGRFSGRQFSNSRSEMNVSTLELGDSALYLCASSLGQNTGELFFGEGSRLTVL.

The rearrangement joins TRBV4-1 to TRBJ2-7; no definite D call. The V and J ends lost 0 bases and 2 bases respectively, with 14 bases between them. CDR3 length: 16 residues. Per the germline V gene, CDR1 is MGHRA and CDR2 is YSYEKL. CDR3 nucleotides: TGCGCCAGCAGCCAAGAGTTCCTACCCCGCACCTACGAGCAGTACTTC. Its protein product is CASSQEFLPRTYEQYF.

The chain combines TRBV4-1 with TRBJ1-2; tentative D call: TRBD1 (6 bases). Per germline, CDR1 MGHRA and CDR2 YSYEKL. With 3 bases removed from V and 1 base from J, the gap between germline ends came to 15 bases. This CDR3 has 16 residues. This CDR3 reads CASSHPDQGINYGYTF. In DNA form, the CDR3 reads TGCGCCAGCAGCCACCCGGATCAGGGGATTAACTATGGCTACACCTTC.

The chain recombines TRBV5-1 with TRBJ1-2; 7 nucleotides match TRBD1. This CDR3 has 14 residues. Germline loops: CDR1 SGHRS, CDR2 YFSETQ. V lost 2 bases, J lost 6 bases, and 7 bases stayed unmatched. The CDR3 sequence is CASSFEQGPHGYTF. DNA of the CDR3: TGCGCCAGCAGCTTTGAACAGGGGCCCCATGGCTACACCTTC.

This CDR3 reads CASSTRQGNEGTQYF. CDR3 nucleotides: TGTGCCAGTAGTACCCGACAGGGCAACGAAGGGACCCAGTACTTC. This chain connects TRBV19 to TRBJ2-5; 7 nucleotides agree with TRBD1. CDR1 is LNHDA, CDR2 SQIVND, per germline (reference sequence). The CDR3 loop spans 15 amino acids. The V segment lost 4 bases and the J segment 7 bases; nucleotides outside the gene matches: 12.

The sample holds one count of this clone. The V gene is TRBV6-1, the J gene TRBJ2-5; a possible D gene is TRBD1 (5 bases). The CDR3 totals 14 residues. V dropped 4 bases and J dropped 2 bases, with 11 bases sitting between them. Germline V gene lookup returns CDR1 MNHNS and CDR2 SASEGT. The CDR3 sequence is CASSVTATQETQYF. The CDR3 DNA reads as TGTGCCAGCAGTGTGACAGCAACACAAGAGACCCAGTACTTC.

The rearrangement links TRBV25-1 to TRBJ2-7, with D maybe TRBD1 (8 bases). CDR1 is MGHDK and CDR2 is SYGVNS in the germline V gene. The CDR3 extends over 18 amino acids. The V end was cut by 4 bases, the J end by 3 bases, with 25 bases between. In DNA form, the CDR3 reads TGTGCCAGCAGTGGGGGGGGGATCTCCGGGACAGGACACTACGAGCAGTACTTC. Protein sequence: CASSGGGISGTGHYEQYF.

This chain uses TRBV2 with TRBJ2-1, with TRBD2 identical over 8 bases. V lost 7 bases to trimming and J lost 6 bases; unmatched junction nucleotides: 11. In germline, CDR1 is SNHLY, CDR2 FYNNEI. The CDR3 is 15 residues long. The CDR3 DNA follows: TGTGCCAGCACCGAAGCGGGAGCGGGGTCCAATGAGCAGTTCTTC. It codes for CASTEAGAGSNEQFF.

The genes are TRBV19 and TRBJ2-7, with D unclear. Germline values: CDR1 LNHDA, CDR2 SQIVND (reference sequence). The CDR3 runs to 15 residues. V was trimmed by 6 bases and J by 2 bases, leaving 17 bases between them. The CDR3 DNA reads as TGTGCCAGTAGATGGAAAGGAGCCCCGACCTACGAGCAGTACTTC. The encoded protein is CASRWKGAPTYEQYF.